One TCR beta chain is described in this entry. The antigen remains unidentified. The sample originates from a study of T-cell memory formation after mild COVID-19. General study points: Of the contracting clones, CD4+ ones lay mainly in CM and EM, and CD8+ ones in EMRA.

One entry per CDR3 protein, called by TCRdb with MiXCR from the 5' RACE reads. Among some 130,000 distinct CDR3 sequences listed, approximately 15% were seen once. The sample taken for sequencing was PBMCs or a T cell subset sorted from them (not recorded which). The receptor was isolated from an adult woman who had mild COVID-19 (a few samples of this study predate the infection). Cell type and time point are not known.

CDR3 amino acids: CASSPLASPYNEQFF. The CDR3 DNA is TGTGCCAGCAGCCCCCTAGCCTCCCCATACAATGAGCAGTTCTTC. V and J are TRBV7-9 and TRBJ2-1, with D possibly TRBD2 on 5 matching bases. Deletions cut 5 bases from V and 4 bases from J, with 15 bases between. The CDR3 is made up of 15 amino acids. Germline CDR1 and CDR2: SEHNR and FQNEAQ (reference sequence).